This TCR beta chain was identified in a study of blood T cell repertoires in COVID-19 (TCRdb year 2020). Study-level background: Collaborator samples came from the United States, Italy and Spain and covered acute and convalescent phases of COVID-19. The material from the prospective study consisted of cDNA or gDNA derived from T cells, B-cell-depleted T cells, or PBMCs. The dataset comprised deeply sampled blood TCRbeta repertoires from subjects exposed to, actively infected with, or recovered from COVID-19. The repertoires were made available in a free public database intended to serve as a resource for research on the immune response to SARS-CoV-2. The samples were drawn from two sources: the first 160 participants of the ongoing ImmuneRACE study, and 1,000 to 1,500 subjects contributed by 6 global collaborators. The sample metadata nearly always contained a de-identified subject ID, COVID-19 status, age in years and sex. HLA class I and class II types, where available, came from metadata supplied by the sample provider rather than from assay-based typing.

A note on this clone: The antigen it binds to is not known. No qualities accompany the bases; no much larger clone lies one base away.

The germline V gene specifies ENHRY as CDR1 and SYGVKD as CDR2. V and J are trimmed by 6 bases and 10 bases, and the gene matches miss 21 bases of the junction. CDR3 length: 17 amino acids, cysteine to phenylalanine. Of all the DNA, just the CDR3 is kept, 51 bases in frame from base 1. The investigation overall reported the following: The quantity of clinical and demographic metadata differed by source and by participant and was supplied without curation.

TCRbeta CDR3 regions were amplified from genomic DNA by means of the immunoSEQ Assay, a bias-controlled multiplex PCR. In the source study's methods: The number of nucleated cells in each sample was estimated from the amplification of reference gene primers within the assay. Sequence reads were collapsed and filtered to measure the absolute abundance of every unique TCRbeta CDR3 rearrangement. Productive Simpson clonality was computed per sample as the square root of Simpson's diversity index over productive rearrangements. Sourced from immuneACCESS, this table was stored by TCRdb with only in-frame sequences that have V and J called. A share of the clones is absent; for the studies checked, an unresolved V gene accounts for under half, and the remainder has no known explanation. V and J calls and clone size are given by that table; D and trimming were obtained from the DNA. The sample table lists roughly 160,000 clones, about 87% of them with a count of one. The ten largest clones capture roughly 0.53% of the sample.

One collaborating source in Seattle enrolled patients while the patients were actively infected and followed the patients over time throughout the course of disease. Each collaborating institution followed its own protocols to collect whole blood in K2EDTA tubes. For TCRbeta analysis, collaborators shipped samples as frozen whole blood, isolated PBMCs, or DNA extracted from either of those sample types. The chain is assembled from TRBV10-3 and TRBJ2-1; 7 bases in the middle match TRBD1. The source is a man in his 60s with COVID-19, enrolled during active disease. Sequenced sample: peripheral blood. The CDR3 here reads CAISPSSGQLGIREQFF. The bases are TGTGCCATCAGCCCCTCCTCGGGACAGTTAGGCATTCGGGAGCAGTTCTTC.